This T cell receptor beta chain was identified during a study of T-cell reconstitution after alpha-beta-depleted transplantation in children. In this sample, this clonotype turned up a few times. During its preparation, the TCRbeta library received unique molecular identifiers. TCRdb passed the PCR reads through MiXCR, listing each CDR3 protein once. The table shows 420,000 or so distinct CDR3 sequences, with roughly a tenth occurring only once. The CDR3 is made up of 16 amino acids. The V gene's germline CDR1 is MNHEY and CDR2 SVGEGT. V gave up 4 bases and J gave up 6 bases, with 22 bases separating them.

Here the sequenced sample was PBMCs from the stem cell graft donor, taken from the stem cell graft. This TCR was sampled from a human donor who donated a stem cell graft to a child with acute myeloid leukemia. The chain links TRBV6-2 or TRBV6-3 to TRBJ2-7; possibly TRBD2 for D (5 bases). This CDR3 is CASSSRGSPTLREQYF. As DNA, the CDR3 is TGTGCCAGCAGTTCACGCGGGTCCCCAACCCTTCGCGAGCAGTACTTC.